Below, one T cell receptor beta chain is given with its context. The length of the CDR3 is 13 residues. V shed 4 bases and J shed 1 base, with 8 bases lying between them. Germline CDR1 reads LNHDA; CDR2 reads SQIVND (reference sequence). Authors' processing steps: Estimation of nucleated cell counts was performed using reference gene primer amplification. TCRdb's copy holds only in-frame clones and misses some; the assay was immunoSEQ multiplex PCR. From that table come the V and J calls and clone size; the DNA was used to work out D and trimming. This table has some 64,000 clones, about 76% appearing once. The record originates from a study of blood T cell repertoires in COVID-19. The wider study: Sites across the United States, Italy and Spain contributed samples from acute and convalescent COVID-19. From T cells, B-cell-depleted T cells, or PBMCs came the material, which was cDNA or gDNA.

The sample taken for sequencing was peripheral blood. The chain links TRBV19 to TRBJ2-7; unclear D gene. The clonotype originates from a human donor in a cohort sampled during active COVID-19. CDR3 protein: CASSRAGSYEQYF. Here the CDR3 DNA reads TGTGCCAGTAGTAGGGCAGGATCCTACGAGCAGTACTTC.